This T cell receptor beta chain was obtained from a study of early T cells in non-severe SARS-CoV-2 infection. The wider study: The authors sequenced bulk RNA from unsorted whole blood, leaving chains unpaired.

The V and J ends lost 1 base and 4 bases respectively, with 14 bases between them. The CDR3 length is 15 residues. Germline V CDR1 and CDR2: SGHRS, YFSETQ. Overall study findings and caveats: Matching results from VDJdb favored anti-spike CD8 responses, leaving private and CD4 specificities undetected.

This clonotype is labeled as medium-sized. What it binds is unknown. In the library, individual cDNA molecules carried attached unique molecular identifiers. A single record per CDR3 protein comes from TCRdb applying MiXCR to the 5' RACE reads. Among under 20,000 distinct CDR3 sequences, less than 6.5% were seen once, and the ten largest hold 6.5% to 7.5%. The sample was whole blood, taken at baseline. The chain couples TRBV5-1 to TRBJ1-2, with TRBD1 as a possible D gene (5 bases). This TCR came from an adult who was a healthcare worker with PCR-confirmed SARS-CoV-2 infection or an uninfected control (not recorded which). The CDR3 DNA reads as TGCGCCAGCAGCTTGCCGAACCGGGACGGCTATGGCTACACCTTC. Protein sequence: CASSLPNRDGYGYTF.